Following are 24 T cell receptor beta chains from one sample sequenced in a study of T cell responses to AZD1222 COVID-19 vaccine. Sequenced by immunoSEQ multiplex PCR; TCRdb stores in-frame clones only, minus some. The table has under 200,000 clones, over 75% seen once. The sequences come from peripheral blood, collected on day 0 of AZD1222 vaccination. These receptors came from an adult in good health.

The CDR3 is CASSPPDATNEKLFF. The CDR3 DNA sequence: TGTGCCAGTAGTCCGCCGGACGCAACTAATGAAAAACTGTTTTTT. V usage is TRBV19 and J usage is TRBJ1-4; no reliable D call. The CDR3 sequence is 15 residues long. Germline V gene data show CDR1 as LNHDA and CDR2 as SQIVND (reference sequence). V lost 5 bases and J lost 0, with 10 bases in between.

This sequence joins TRBV5-4 and TRBJ1-2; 10 bases agree with TRBD1. The CDR3 covers 14 residues. Germline lookup yields CDR1 SGHNT and CDR2 YYREEE (reference sequence). The J segment lost 7 bases and the V segment lost 6 bases, leaving 9 bases of the junction unmatched. Here the CDR3 DNA reads TGTGCCAGCACTCGGGACAGGGGAAGAAGTGGCTACACCTTC. Residues: CASTRDRGRSGYTF.

V and J are TRBV19 and TRBJ1-1; D is ambiguous. Trimming pared 7 bases from V and 1 base from J, leaving 7 bases between. The germline V gene encodes CDR1 LNHDA and CDR2 SQIVND (reference sequence). CDR3 size: 12 residues. The CDR3 reads CASIDANTEAFF. DNA of the CDR3: TGTGCCAGTATTGATGCGAACACTGAAGCTTTCTTT.

Concerning this clone itself: One junction end disagrees with the germline gene, perhaps due to a read error. The CDR3 sequence: CASSTPGQGDF. DNA of the CDR3: TGTGCCAGCAGTACACCGGGACAGGGAGACTTC. The chain is built from TRBV28 and TRBJ2-4; TRBD1 aligns across 9 bases. The germline V gene encodes CDR1 MDHEN and CDR2 SYDVKM. The CDR3 is 11 residues long. The entire variable domain, with the rest obtained from reference TRBV28 and TRBJ2-4, is as follows: DVKVTQSSRYLVKRTGEKVFLECVQDMDHENMFWYRQDPGLGLRLIYFSYDVKMKEKGDIPEGYSVSREKKERFSLILESASTNQTSMYLCASSTPGQGDFGAGTRLSVL.

This rearrangement joins TRBV23-1 to TRBJ1-5; 7 bases are a match to TRBD1. TRBV23-1 is an ORF, and what it does is uncertain. There are 20 residues in the CDR3. The J segment lost 2 bases and the V segment lost 2 bases, leaving 18 bases of the junction unmatched. DNA of the CDR3: TGCGCCAGCAGTCAAAGGGTTGCGGGAACAGGGGTAGTGGGCAATCAGCCCCAGCATTTT. Protein product: CASSQRVAGTGVVGNQPQHF.

This clone was seen just once. In DNA, the CDR3 is TGTGCCAGCAGTGGCCGCGCGGGGGGGTTCAGGGAGACCCAGTACTTC. Translating gives CASSGRAGGFRETQYF. The chain employs TRBV2 and TRBJ2-5; 9 nucleotides agree with TRBD2. Unmatched junction bases numbered 11, after V lost 4 bases and J lost 5 bases. CDR3 size: 16 residues. The germline CDR1 and CDR2 sequences are SNHLY and FYNNEI.

This sequence joins TRBV5-1 and TRBJ1-1; D gene unclear. Germline CDR1 is SGHRS and CDR2 is YFSETQ. Trimming removed 7 bases from V and 0 bases from J, with 4 bases in between. The CDR3 extends over 11 amino acids. The CDR3 DNA is TGCGCCAGCGCTATGAACACTGAAGCTTTCTTT. This translates into CASAMNTEAFF.

This chain uses TRBV6-6 with TRBJ1-5, with D perhaps matching TRBD1 (6 bases). The CDR3 sequence is 15 residues long. The germline V gene encodes CDR1 MNHNY and CDR2 SVGAGI (reference sequence). Trimming cost V 6 bases and J 7 bases, with 19 bases left between them. This CDR3 is CASSYDRLENQPQHF. The DNA of the CDR3 is TGTGCCAGCAGCTACGACAGGCTCGAGAACCAGCCCCAGCATTTT.

The rearrangement joins TRBV18 to TRBJ2-5; 8 bases line up with TRBD2. The J segment lost 5 bases and the V segment lost 3 bases, leaving 8 bases of the junction unmatched. Germline CDR1 and CDR2: KGHSH and LQKENI. This CDR3 region has 15 residues. The CDR3 coding sequence is TGTGCCAGCTCACCCCGGCGGGGGGAGCGGGAGACCCAGTACTTC. It specifies CASSPRRGERETQYF.

Concerning this clone itself: Compared with germline, one end of the junction differs, possibly owing to a read error. This chain uses TRBV18 with TRBJ1-2; a weak D match, TRBD1 (6 bases). The CDR3 extends over 12 amino acids. CDR1 and CDR2 from the germline V gene are KGHSH and LQKENI. Written as DNA, the CDR3 is TGTGCCAGCTCACCTCCAGGGGATCATCAAGGCTTC. Translated: CASSPPGDHQGF. Based on the CDR3 plus reference TRBV18 and TRBJ1-2, the full variable domain is NAGVMQNPRHLVRRRGQEARLRCSPMKGHSHVYWYRQLPEEGLKFMVYLQKENIIDESGMPKERFSAEFPKEGPSILRIQQVVRGDSAAYFCASSPPGDHQGFGSGTRLTVV.

The CDR3 DNA reads as TGTGCCAGTAGTATCATCAGGACAGCTAACACTGAAGCTTTCTTT. Amino acid sequence: CASSIIRTANTEAFF. V is TRBV19 and J is TRBJ1-1; D perhaps matches TRBD1 (6 bases). CDR1 is LNHDA and CDR2 is SQIVND in the germline V gene (reference sequence). This CDR3 comprises 15 residues. The V end lost 3 bases, the J end lost 2 bases, and 13 bases lay between the germline ends. Full variable domain (remainder filled in from reference TRBV19 and TRBJ1-1): DGGITQSPKYLFRKEGQNVTLSCEQNLNHDAMYWYRQDPGQGLRLIYYSQIVNDFQKGDIAEGYSVSREKKESFPLTVTSAQKNPTAFYLCASSIIRTANTEAFFGQGTRLTVV.

This chain joins TRBV4-2 and TRBJ1-5; D is ambiguous. TRBJ2-3 matches the DNA end more closely, so the J call is doubtful. This CDR3 is 15 amino acids long. Germline V gene sequence: CDR1 LGHNA, CDR2 YNFKEQ. CDR3 amino acids: CASSQFSGSNQPQYF. In nucleotides, the CDR3 is TGTGCCAGCAGCCAATTTTCCGGGTCCAATCAGCCCCAGTATTTT.

The gene calls are TRBV7-9 and TRBJ2-5; 13 bases line up with TRBD2. The germline gives CDR1 SEHNR, CDR2 FQNEAQ (reference sequence). V lost 5 bases and J lost 1; bases outside the gene matches: 13. The CDR3 length is 19 residues. CDR3 nucleotides: TGTGCCAGCAGCCTCCGACTAGCGGGGGGCCGATTTTCCCAAGAGACCCAGTACTTC. It translates to CASSLRLAGGRFSQETQYF.

The chain links TRBV6-5 to TRBJ2-1; tentative D call: TRBD1 (6 bases). V was cut by 6 bases and J by 0 bases, with 12 bases left in between. This CDR3 is built from 15 residues. CDR1 is MNHEY and CDR2 is SVGAGI in the germline V gene. CDR3 region: CASRRDRSSYNEQFF. The CDR3 coding sequence is TGTGCCAGCAGGCGAGACAGGAGCTCCTACAATGAGCAGTTCTTC.

V gene TRBV11-2 combines with J gene TRBJ1-2; D is undetermined. The V gene's germline CDR1 is SGHAT and CDR2 FQNNGV. This CDR3 is 18 amino acids long. V lost 4 bases to trimming and J lost 8 bases, with 29 bases between them. CDR3 nucleotide sequence: TGTGCCAGCAGCTCACGAAAATTTTATGACACTTACCTTTCCGGCTACACCTTC. Translating gives CASSSRKFYDTYLSGYTF.

The chain is built from TRBV28 and TRBJ1-1; D is uncertain. V shed 2 bases and J shed 0 bases, with 7 bases lying between them. CDR1 and CDR2 from the germline V gene are MDHEN and SYDVKM. The CDR3 length is 14 residues. The CDR3 is CASSLPRMNTEAFF. CDR3 nucleotide sequence: TGTGCCAGCAGTTTACCTCGCATGAACACTGAAGCTTTCTTT.

The J gene is TRBJ1-1, the V gene TRBV11-3; no definite D call. Looked up from germline, CDR1 is SGHNT and CDR2 is YENEEA. The length of the CDR3 is 11 residues. Trimming shortened V by 7 bases and J by 4 bases, and 7 bases separated the two germline ends. CDR3 sequence: CASTDGTEAFF. As DNA, the CDR3 is TGTGCCAGCACTGATGGCACTGAAGCTTTCTTT.

This chain joins TRBV19 and TRBJ1-6; D is possibly TRBD1 (6 bases). Germline V gene sequence: CDR1 LNHDA, CDR2 SQIVND (reference sequence). The CDR3 runs to 14 residues. V gave up 1 base and J gave up 7 bases, with 8 bases separating them. The CDR3 bases are TGTGCCAGTAGTATAGGAGGACAGAATTCACCCCTCCACTTT. Translation gives CASSIGGQNSPLHF.

The rearrangement joins TRBV7-3 to TRBJ1-2; perhaps TRBD1 as D (5 bases). Germline CDR1 is SGHTA and CDR2 is FQGTGA. Trimming took 5 bases from V and 6 from J, leaving 19 bases between them. The CDR3 totals 15 residues. This CDR3 is CASSGGTDSDNGYTF. CDR3 nucleotides: TGTGCCAGCAGCGGCGGGACGGACTCGGATAATGGCTACACCTTC.

This chain joins TRBV4-3 and TRBJ1-4; 9 nucleotides agree with TRBD1. There are 17 residues in the CDR3. J lost 0 bases, V lost 5 bases, and 7 bases had no gene match. Germline V gives CDR1 LGHNA, CDR2 YSLEER. The chain's CDR3 is CASSAGTGFSTNEKLFF. The DNA for the CDR3 is TGCGCCAGCAGCGCCGGGACAGGGTTCTCAACTAATGAAAAACTGTTTTTT.

The chain employs TRBV3-1 (or the pseudogene TRBV3-2) and TRBJ2-6; D not resolved. V was cut by 1 base and J by 1 base, with 11 bases left in between. CDR1 and CDR2 from the germline V gene are LGHDT and YNNKEL (reference sequence). The CDR3 runs to 17 residues. CDR3 nucleotide sequence: TGTGCCAGCAGCCAAGGTGGGTCAGGTTCTGGGGCCAACGTCCTGACTTTC. It specifies CASSQGGSGSGANVLTF.

The chain is built from TRBV27 and TRBJ2-3, with TRBD2 matching over 8 bases. Unmatched junction bases numbered 2, after V lost 6 bases and J lost 6 bases. The CDR3 extends over 12 amino acids. Germline CDR1 reads MNHEY; CDR2 reads SMNVEV (reference sequence). CDR3 DNA sequence: TGTGCCAGCAGACTAGCGGCTGATACGCAGTATTTT. Amino acid sequence: CASRLAADTQYF.

V is TRBV10-3 and J is TRBJ2-1; 8 positions match TRBD1. V was clipped by 8 bases and J by 4 bases; unmatched bases: 10. The CDR3 contains 15 residues. Germline V gene lookup returns CDR1 ENHRY and CDR2 SYGVKD. DNA of the CDR3: TGTGCCATCGGAAACGGGGACAGGAGATACAATGAGCAGTTCTTC. It yields the protein CAIGNGDRRYNEQFF.

This chain joins TRBV3-1 (or the pseudogene TRBV3-2) and TRBJ1-1; the D gene is possibly TRBD1 (6 bases). Germline loops: CDR1 LGHDT, CDR2 YNNKEL (reference sequence). Between the trimmed V and J ends, which lost 1 base and 4 bases, there was a span of 13 bases. This CDR3 has 15 residues. The CDR3 protein is CASSQVGGGTTEAFF. In nucleotides, the CDR3 is TGTGCCAGCAGCCAAGTAGGAGGGGGGACCACTGAAGCTTTCTTT.